A single sample is the source of the 4 T cell receptor beta chains below, sequenced in a study of early T cells in non-severe SARS-CoV-2 infection (dated by TCRdb to the early 2020s). Preparation of the library involved 5' RACE. Sequenced using a NextSeq 500. The public sequencing data were trimmed at Q25 with fastp and processed into clonotypes with MiXCR by TCRdb, which kept only in-frame beta chains. A single entry per CDR3 protein holds the most common genes and DNA from its merged rows. The sample table records approximately 37,000 distinct CDR3 sequences; over 4% of these occur just once. Together, the top ten hold approximately 4.8% of the sample. The specimen was whole blood. Source of these receptors: an adult who was a healthcare worker with PCR-confirmed SARS-CoV-2 infection or an uninfected control (not recorded which).

This clonotype was observed a handful of times. This chain links TRBV27 with TRBJ2-7; D possibly matches TRBD1 or TRBD2 (6 bases each). Germline loops: CDR1 MNHEY, CDR2 SMNVEV (reference sequence). Trimming stripped 1 base from V and 6 bases from J, with 13 bases between. The CDR3 loop spans 14 amino acids. The CDR3 nucleotides read TGTGCCAGCAGTTTATGGGGGGCTAGTCTCGAGCAGTACTTC. This sequence encodes CASSLWGASLEQYF.

This clonotype was recorded at least ten times. V is TRBV19 and J is TRBJ2-7; D perhaps matches TRBD2 (5 bases). V lost 7 bases and J 0 bases, leaving 19 bases between the germline ends. The CDR3 consists of 16 residues. The germline V gene has CDR1 LNHDA and CDR2 SQIVND (reference sequence). The CDR3 region has the DNA TGTGCCAGTACAGTGGCCACGAGAGGGAGCTCCTACGAGCAGTACTTC. Its protein is CASTVATRGSSYEQYF. Filled out from reference TRBV19 and TRBJ2-7, the complete variable domain reads DGGITQSPKYLFRKEGQNVTLSCEQNLNHDAMYWYRQDPGQGLRLIYYSQIVNDFQKGDIAEGYSVSREKKESFPLTVTSAQKNPTAFYLCASTVATRGSSYEQYFGPGTRLTVT.

The V call is TRBV4-1, the J call TRBJ2-7; D not certain. The germline CDR1 and CDR2 sequences are MGHRA and YSYEKL. The CDR3 runs to 14 residues. Trimming stripped 1 base from V and 2 bases from J, with 9 bases between. The CDR3 loop is CASSQGIGTYEQYF. The CDR3 DNA follows: TGCGCCAGCAGCCAAGGCATAGGGACCTACGAGCAGTACTTC.

The rearrangement uses TRBV29-1 and TRBJ2-5, with D unresolved. The CDR3 covers 10 residues. The ends were cut back, 7 bases at V and 4 bases at J, with 7 bases in the middle. Germline V gene data show CDR1 as SQVTM and CDR2 as ANQGSEA. The CDR3 DNA follows: TGCAGCGCGGCATCAGAGACCCAGTACTTC. Translated: CSAASETQYF.